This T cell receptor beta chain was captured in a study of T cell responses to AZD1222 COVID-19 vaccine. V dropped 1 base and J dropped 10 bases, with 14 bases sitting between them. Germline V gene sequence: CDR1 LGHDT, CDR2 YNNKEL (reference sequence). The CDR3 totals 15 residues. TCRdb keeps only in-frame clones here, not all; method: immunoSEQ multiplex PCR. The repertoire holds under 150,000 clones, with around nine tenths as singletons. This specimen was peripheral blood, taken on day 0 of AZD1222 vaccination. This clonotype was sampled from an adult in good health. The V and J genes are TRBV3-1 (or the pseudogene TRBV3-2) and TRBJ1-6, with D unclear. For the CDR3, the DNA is TGTGCCAGCAGCCAAGGGTACGGGGTGGGGTCACCCCTCCACTTT. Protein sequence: CASSQGYGVGSPLHF.